A selection of T cell receptor beta chains follows, all from one sample in a study of human T cells and chemical hapten exposure. Each CDR3 protein is one row after TCRdb ran MiXCR on the RACE reads. The data contain roughly 180,000 distinct CDR3 sequences, about 22% of them singletons. The source material was whole blood, sampled in connection with sensitization to the hapten diphenylcyclopropenone (DPC). Receptors originate from a woman between 45 and 65 years old with alopecia areata. Some clones in this sample may be carry-over from other donors' samples. Each CDR3 is given with its conserved first and last residue. A D gene is named only where the DNA matches it firmly. Size tells how often a clone was seen (once, few, many) or the class of an expanded clone, and some rows leave it out.

j_gene	abundance	d_gene	v_gene	CDR3aa	CDR3nt
TRBJ2-1	.	TRBD2	TRBV12-3/TRBV12-4	CASSFSSGLYNEQFF	TGTGCCAGCAGTTTTTCTAGCGGACTTTACAATGAGCAGTTCTTC
TRBJ2-1	.	.	TRBV29-1	CSVDWQTYNEQFF	TGCAGCGTTGATTGGCAGACCTACAATGAGCAGTTCTTC
TRBJ1-1	few	.	TRBV7-2	CASSLFLDSEAFF	TGTGCCAGCAGCTTATTCCTTGACAGTGAAGCTTTCTTT
TRBJ2-1	few	.	TRBV20-1	CSARDQQKQFF	TGCAGTGCTAGAGACCAGCAGAAGCAGTTCTTC
TRBJ2-2	few	.	TRBV6-1	CASSDSIGELFF	TGTGCCAGCAGTGATTCGATCGGGGAGCTGTTTTTT
TRBJ1-4	few	.	TRBV7-2	CASSFVRGEKLFF	TGTGCCAGCAGCTTTGTAAGGGGGGAAAAACTGTTTTTT
TRBJ1-1	.	TRBD1	TRBV12-3/TRBV12-4	CASSLGQGTRAFF	TGTGCCAGCAGCCTTGGACAGGGAACGCGAGCTTTCTTT
TRBJ1-2	.	TRBD1	TRBV25-1	CASRETGAGQGYTF	TGTGCCAGCCGGGAGACAGGGGCTGGTCAAGGCTACACCTTC
TRBJ1-2	.	TRBD1	TRBV29-1	CSVDTGTDYGYTF	TGCAGCGTTGACACAGGGACAGACTATGGCTACACCTTC
TRBJ2-6	few	.	TRBV15	CATSRDRGLLTGANVLTF	TGTGCCACCAGCAGAGATAGGGGACTTCTCACTGGGGCCAACGTCCTGACTTTC
TRBJ2-1	.	.	TRBV20-1	CSAARTDEQFF	TGCAGTGCTGCCCGGACGGATGAGCAGTTCTTC
TRBJ2-3	few	TRBD2	TRBV11-1	CASSPRWEGPLTDTQYF	TGTGCCAGCAGCCCAAGATGGGAGGGGCCCCTCACAGATACGCAGTATTTT
TRBJ2-7	few	TRBD2	TRBV20-1	CSARDGTSGRYEQYF	TGCAGTGCTAGAGATGGGACTAGCGGGAGGTACGAGCAGTACTTC
TRBJ2-7	.	.	TRBV7-2	CASSLATVSEQYF	TGTGCCAGCAGCCTCGCTACAGTATCCGAGCAGTACTTC
TRBJ2-1	.	TRBD2	TRBV5-6	CASSPGTSGRWFGNEQFF	TGTGCCAGCAGCCCTGGGACTAGCGGGAGGTGGTTCGGCAATGAGCAGTTCTTC
TRBJ1-5	.	.	TRBV21-1	CASKRGWDNQPQHF	TGTGCCAGCAAAAGGGGGTGGGACAATCAGCCCCAGCATTTT
TRBJ2-1	.	TRBD2	TRBV6-5	CASSYGREVGDEQFF	TGTGCCAGCAGTTACGGGCGGGAGGTTGGCGATGAGCAGTTCTTC
TRBJ1-1	.	.	TRBV3-1	CASSRGEWSTEAFF	TGTGCCAGCAGCCGAGGGGAATGGAGCACTGAAGCTTTCTTT
TRBJ2-1	.	.	TRBV3-1	CASSQTSRHPIWFF	TGTGCCAGCAGCCAAACTAGCCGCCACCCGATTTGGTTCTTC
TRBJ2-5	few	.	TRBV3-1	CASSPFLQETQYF	TGTGCCAGCAGCCCGTTCCTTCAAGAGACCCAGTACTTC
TRBJ2-1	few	TRBD2	TRBV20-1	CSARDRVLAGGPRSYNEQFF	TGCAGTGCTAGAGATCGGGTATTAGCGGGAGGGCCACGGTCCTACAATGAGCAGTTCTTC
TRBJ2-1	few	.	TRBV7-2	CASSVGTRRPNEQFF	TGTGCCAGCAGTGTCGGAACTAGGCGCCCCAATGAGCAGTTCTTC
TRBJ2-1	many	TRBD2	TRBV7-2	CASSLGITSGYTEFF	TGTGCCAGCAGCTTAGGAATCACTAGCGGCTATACGGAGTTCTTC
TRBJ2-1	many	TRBD2	TRBV20-1	CSARGRLGLAAYNEQFF	TGCAGTGCTAGAGGCCGGTTAGGACTAGCGGCCTACAATGAGCAGTTCTTC
TRBJ2-3	few	TRBD1	TRBV24-1	CATSAPDRVVDTQYF	TGTGCCACCAGTGCTCCGGACAGGGTGGTGGATACGCAGTATTTT
TRBJ2-1	.	TRBD2	TRBV5-1	CASVGTSGLDNEQFF	TGCGCCAGCGTGGGGACTAGCGGGCTAGACAATGAGCAGTTCTTC
TRBJ1-4	.	.	TRBV12-3/TRBV12-4	CASSFFPTEKLFF	TGTGCCAGCAGTTTTTTTCCGACAGAAAAACTGTTTTTT
TRBJ2-3	.	.	TRBV9	CASSDSPAIDTQYF	TGTGCCAGCAGTGATAGCCCCGCTATAGATACGCAGTATTTT
TRBJ2-2	.	TRBD2	TRBV9	CASSSSGGGGTGELFF	TGTGCCAGCAGCTCCTCGGGGGGAGGAGGTACCGGGGAGCTGTTTTTT
TRBJ1-3	.	.	TRBV7-9	CASSATESAGNTIYF	TGTGCCAGCAGCGCGACAGAGTCGGCTGGAAACACCATATATTTT
TRBJ2-5	.	.	TRBV5-1	CASARAERETQYF	TGCGCCAGTGCCCGGGCCGAACGGGAGACCCAGTACTTC
TRBJ2-5	.	.	TRBV6-6	CASSSYETQYF	TGTGCCAGCAGCTCGTATGAGACCCAGTACTTC
TRBJ1-2	few	.	TRBV7-2	CASSLGGSPYGYTF	TGTGCCAGCAGCTTAGGCGGTTCCCCCTATGGCTACACCTTC
TRBJ1-2	few	.	TRBV20-1	CSAPFQGQGYTF	TGCAGTGCTCCATTTCAGGGGCAAGGCTACACCTTC